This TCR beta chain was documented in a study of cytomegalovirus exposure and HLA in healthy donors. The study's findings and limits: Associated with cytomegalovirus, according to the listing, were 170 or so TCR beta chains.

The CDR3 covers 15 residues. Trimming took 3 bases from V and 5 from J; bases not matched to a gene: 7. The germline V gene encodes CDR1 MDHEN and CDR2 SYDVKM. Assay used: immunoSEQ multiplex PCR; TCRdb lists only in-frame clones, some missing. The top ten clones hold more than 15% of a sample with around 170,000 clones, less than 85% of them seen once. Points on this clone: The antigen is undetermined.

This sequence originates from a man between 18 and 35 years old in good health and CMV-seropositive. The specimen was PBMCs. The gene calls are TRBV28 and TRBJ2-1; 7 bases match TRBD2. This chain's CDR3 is CASSFSGLADNEQFF. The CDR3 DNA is TGTGCCAGCAGTTTCTCTGGCCTAGCGGACAATGAGCAGTTCTTC.